This T cell receptor (beta chain) was documented in a study of T cell repertoires in cytomegalovirus infection. Looking at the study overall: Recently identified HLA-C-restricted CMV epitopes were used, and well-studied HLA-B-restricted CMV epitopes were used as well. CMV infection plus the matching HLA type was flagged by public TCR beta signatures. Study-level findings and limits: Cumulative public TCR beta family frequency identified carriers of CMV plus the relevant HLA. Clonotypes of TCR beta that were HLA-C-restricted and CMV-specific dominated the ex vivo response.

This clonotype has just one count. Its matching antigen is unknown. Between the trimmed V and J ends, which lost 2 bases and 5 bases, there was a span of 20 bases. Germline V gene sequence: CDR1 SGHDT, CDR2 YYEEEE. The CDR3 has 17 amino acids. TCRdb reanalysed the reads using MiXCR and keeps one entry per CDR3 protein. The profile shows about 900,000 distinct CDR3 sequences, roughly 31% of them singletons. This chain links TRBV5-6 with TRBJ2-1; no definite D call. Sequences were derived from cultured CD8+ T cells from PBMCs, sampled from culture after CMV antigen stimulation. This sequence was found in a human donor in good health (CMV status not recorded). Some clones in this sample may be carry-over from other donors' samples. The DNA of the CDR3 is TGTGCCAGCAGCTTATGGGGAAGAGTGCCTTCCCACAATGAGCAGTTCTTC. Protein product: CASSLWGRVPSHNEQFF.